This entry lists 5 T cell receptor beta chains sequenced from one sample in a study of blood T cell repertoires in COVID-19. Data came from immunoSEQ multiplex PCR; TCRdb stores just in-frame clones and leaves some out. The sample has roughly 160,000 clones, approximately 86% seen once. Sequencing used peripheral blood. The receptors shown here come from a man aged 50 to 60 with active or convalescent COVID-19.

The table lists this clone with a few counts. This rearrangement joins TRBV6-5 to TRBJ1-5, with TRBD1 identical over 8 bases. The J segment lost 7 bases and the V segment lost 7 bases, leaving 12 bases of the junction unmatched. The CDR3 is 15 residues long. The germline V gene has CDR1 MNHEY and CDR2 SVGAGI. The CDR3 here is CASTRLTGDRQPQHF. The CDR3 DNA reads TGTGCCAGCACCCGCCTGACAGGGGATAGGCAGCCCCAGCATTTT.

V usage is TRBV27 and J usage is TRBJ1-2; a possible D gene is TRBD1 (5 bases). From germline, CDR1 is MNHEY and CDR2 SMNVEV (reference sequence). This CDR3 contains 15 residues. The V and J ends lost 6 bases and 0 bases respectively, with 14 bases between them. The CDR3, as DNA: TGTGCCAGCAGGTTGAACAGGAACCCTAACTATGGCTACACCTTC. It codes for CASRLNRNPNYGYTF.

J is TRBJ1-3 and V is TRBV9, with a tentative D call TRBD1 (5 bases). Germline-derived CDR1 and CDR2 are SGDLS and YYNGEE. The CDR3 covers 14 residues. The germline V and J ends were trimmed by 0 bases and 4 bases, with 8 bases remaining between them. DNA of the CDR3: TGTGCCAGCAGCGTAGGTGACAGAGGAAACACCATATATTTT. Amino acid sequence: CASSVGDRGNTIYF.

The chain is built from TRBV28 and TRBJ1-2; maybe TRBD1 (5 bases). V shed 4 bases and J shed 4 bases, with 13 bases lying between them. CDR3 size: 14 residues. The V gene's germline CDR1 is MDHEN and CDR2 SYDVKM. This CDR3 reads CASSWGDSGYGYTF. CDR3 nucleotides: TGTGCCAGCAGTTGGGGGGACTCGGGCTATGGCTACACCTTC.

This clone was observed a single time. The chain employs TRBV5-1 and TRBJ2-1, with 8 bases aligning to TRBD1. CDR1 SGHRS and CDR2 YFSETQ come from the germline V gene. This CDR3 region has 14 residues. Trimming removed 10 bases from V and 3 bases from J; junction bases left unmatched: 9. As DNA, the CDR3 is TGCGCCGGCCGGGACAGGCGATACTACAATGAGCAGTTCTTC. Translation gives CAGRDRRYYNEQFF.